One sample yielded the 8 T cell receptor beta chains listed below, sequenced in a study of cytomegalovirus exposure and HLA in healthy donors. The data were produced by immunoSEQ multiplex PCR, yet TCRdb's version contains in-frame clones alone and is incomplete. The repertoire holds under 300,000 clones, with 85% to 90% as singletons. Sequences were obtained from PBMCs. The receptors stem from a woman between 18 and 30 years old in good health and CMV-seronegative.

The rearrangement uses TRBV7-9 and TRBJ1-2; 9 bases match TRBD1. Losses at the gene ends were 5 bases for V and 8 bases for J; bases not matched to a gene: 6. This CDR3 is 13 amino acids long. CDR1 is SEHNR, CDR2 FQNEAQ, per germline (reference sequence). The CDR3 sequence: CASSPTGGVGYTF. CDR3 DNA sequence: TGTGCCAGCAGCCCGACAGGGGGGGTAGGCTACACCTTC.

V usage is TRBV13 and J usage is TRBJ1-2; maybe TRBD1 (5 bases). V was trimmed by 3 bases and J by 3 bases, leaving 11 bases between them. CDR1 is PRHDT, CDR2 FYEKMQ, per germline (reference sequence). The CDR3 totals 14 residues. CDR3 loop: CASSFSDRHYGYTF. CDR3 bases: TGTGCCAGCAGCTTCTCCGACAGACACTATGGCTACACCTTC.

This chain links TRBV15 with TRBJ1-3; the D is unclear. Germline CDR1 is LNHNV and CDR2 is YYDKDF (reference sequence). The CDR3 is 13 residues long. Trimming stripped 2 bases from V and 2 bases from J, with 4 bases between. The chain's CDR3 is CATSRTAGNTIYF. CDR3 DNA: TGTGCCACCAGCAGAACAGCTGGAAACACCATATATTTT.

This clone was counted at least ten times. V usage is TRBV19 and J usage is TRBJ1-5; D may be TRBD1 (6 bases). CDR3 length: 13 residues. Trimming pared 2 bases from V and 4 bases from J, leaving 6 bases between. Germline V CDR1 and CDR2: LNHDA, SQIVND (reference sequence). DNA for the CDR3: TGTGCCAGTAGTATAACAGGGAATCAGCCCCAGCATTTT. It specifies CASSITGNQPQHF.

In nucleotides, the CDR3 is TGTGCCAGCAGCCCACATGCGGGACTAGGGTCAGATACGCAGTATTTT. This sequence encodes CASSPHAGLGSDTQYF. The chain recombines TRBV9 with TRBJ2-3; 8 positions match TRBD2. After removal of 4 bases from V and 4 bases from J, the junction contained 11 bases not matched to a gene. Germline V gene sequence: CDR1 SGDLS, CDR2 YYNGEE. The CDR3 spans 16 residues.

The V call is TRBV18, the J call TRBJ1-2; TRBD1 aligns across 8 bases. Looked up from germline, CDR1 is KGHSH and CDR2 is LQKENI. V was pared by 6 bases and J by 7 bases, with 10 bases of the junction left unmatched. The CDR3 totals 14 residues. This CDR3 reads CASSDLQGDSGYTF. CDR3 coding DNA: TGTGCCAGCTCCGACCTACAGGGGGACTCTGGCTACACCTTC.

The chain carries TRBV5-1 and TRBJ2-1; 8 positions match TRBD2. V lost 0 bases, J lost 9 bases, and 8 bases stayed unmatched. This CDR3 contains 15 residues. Germline-derived CDR1 and CDR2 are SGHRS and YFSETQ. CDR3 loop: CASSLELAGSSEQFF. The DNA of the CDR3 is TGCGCCAGCAGCTTGGAGTTAGCGGGGTCCAGTGAGCAGTTCTTC.

This rearrangement joins TRBV27 to TRBJ2-2; maybe TRBD2 (5 bases). The CDR3 covers 15 residues. Per the germline V gene, CDR1 is MNHEY and CDR2 is SMNVEV (reference sequence). Trimming left V 8 bases short and J 0 bases short, with 13 bases between. The CDR3 coding sequence is TGTGCCAGCGCCTCGGGGAACCCGAACACCGGGGAGCTGTTTTTT. Translation: CASASGNPNTGELFF.